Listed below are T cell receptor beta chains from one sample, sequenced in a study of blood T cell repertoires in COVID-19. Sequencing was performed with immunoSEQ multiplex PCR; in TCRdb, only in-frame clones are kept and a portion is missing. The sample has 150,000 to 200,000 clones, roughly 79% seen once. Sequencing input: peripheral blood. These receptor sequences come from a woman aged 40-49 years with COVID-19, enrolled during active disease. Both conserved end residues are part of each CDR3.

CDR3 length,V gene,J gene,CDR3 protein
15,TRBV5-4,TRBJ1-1,CASSPRQGASTEAFF
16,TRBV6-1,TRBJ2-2,CASSEVGGGGTGELFF
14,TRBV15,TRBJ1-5,CATSREYSNQPQHF
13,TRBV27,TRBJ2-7,CASSQQGSYEQYF
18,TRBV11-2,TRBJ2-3,CASSSMKRSAGVSDTQYF
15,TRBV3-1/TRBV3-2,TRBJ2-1,CASSQYRTSVTEQFF
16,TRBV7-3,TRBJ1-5,CASSSTLVRGNQPQHF
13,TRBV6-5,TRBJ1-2,CASRPTGERGYTF
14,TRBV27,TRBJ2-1,CATRQGSSYNEQFF
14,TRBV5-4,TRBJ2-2,CASSLARATGELFF
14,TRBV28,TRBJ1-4,CASSSRGVYEKLFF
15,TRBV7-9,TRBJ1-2,CAIVQVGSSNYGYTF
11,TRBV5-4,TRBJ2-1,CASSTSYEQFF
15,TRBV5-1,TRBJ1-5,CASSVTGASNQPQHF
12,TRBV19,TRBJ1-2,CASEGVRYGYTF
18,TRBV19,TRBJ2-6,CASSSWTGATSGANVLTF